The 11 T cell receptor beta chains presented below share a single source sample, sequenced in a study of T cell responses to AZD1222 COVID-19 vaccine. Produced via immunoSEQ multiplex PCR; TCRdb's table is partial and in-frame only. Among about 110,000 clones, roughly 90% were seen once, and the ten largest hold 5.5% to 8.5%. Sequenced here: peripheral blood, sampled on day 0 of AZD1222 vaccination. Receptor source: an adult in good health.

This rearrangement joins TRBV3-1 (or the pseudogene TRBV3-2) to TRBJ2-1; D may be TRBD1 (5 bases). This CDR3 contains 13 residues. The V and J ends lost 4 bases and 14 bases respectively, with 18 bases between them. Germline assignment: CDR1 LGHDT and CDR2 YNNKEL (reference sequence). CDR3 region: CASSLQTLGREFF. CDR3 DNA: TGTGCCAGCAGCCTGCAAACCCTGGGCAGGGAGTTCTTC.

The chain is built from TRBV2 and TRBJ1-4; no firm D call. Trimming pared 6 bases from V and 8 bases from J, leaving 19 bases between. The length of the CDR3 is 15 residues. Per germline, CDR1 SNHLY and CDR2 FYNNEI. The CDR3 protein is CASSASLGFREKLFF. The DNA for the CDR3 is TGTGCCAGCAGCGCCAGTTTGGGGTTCCGGGAAAAACTGTTTTTT.

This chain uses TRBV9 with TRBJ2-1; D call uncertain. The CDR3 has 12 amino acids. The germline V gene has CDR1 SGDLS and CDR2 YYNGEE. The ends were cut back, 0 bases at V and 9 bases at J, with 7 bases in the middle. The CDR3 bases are TGTGCCAGCAGCGTAGTCGGAACTGAGCAGTTCTTC. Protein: CASSVVGTEQFF.

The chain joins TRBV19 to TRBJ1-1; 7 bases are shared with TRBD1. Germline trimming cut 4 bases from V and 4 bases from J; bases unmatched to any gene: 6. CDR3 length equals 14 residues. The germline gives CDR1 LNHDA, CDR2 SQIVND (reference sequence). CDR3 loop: CASSTTGWGTEAFF. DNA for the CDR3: TGTGCCAGTAGTACGACAGGGTGGGGCACTGAAGCTTTCTTT.

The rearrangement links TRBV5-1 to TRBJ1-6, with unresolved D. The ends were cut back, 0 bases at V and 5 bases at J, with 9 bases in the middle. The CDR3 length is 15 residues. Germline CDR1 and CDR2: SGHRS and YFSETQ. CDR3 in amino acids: CASSLGQTDNSPLHF. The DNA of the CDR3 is TGCGCCAGCAGCTTGGGACAAACTGATAATTCACCCCTCCACTTT.

CDR3 loop: CASSSYTNYGYTF. The CDR3 nucleotides are TGTGCCAGCAGCTCGTACACTAACTATGGCTACACCTTC. This chain connects TRBV7-8 to TRBJ1-2; no firm D call. Germline CDR1 and CDR2: SGHVS and FQNEAQ. The V end was cut by 4 bases, the J end by 0 bases, with 6 bases between. The CDR3 length is 13 residues.

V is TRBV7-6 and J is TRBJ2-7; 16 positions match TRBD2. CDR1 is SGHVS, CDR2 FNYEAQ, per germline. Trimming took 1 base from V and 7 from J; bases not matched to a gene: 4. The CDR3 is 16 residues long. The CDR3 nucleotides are TGTGCCAGCAGCTTAGGTGTGGGACTAGCGGGAGGGGAGCAGTACTTC. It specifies CASSLGVGLAGGEQYF.

The CDR3 nucleotides are TGCGCCAGCAGCGAGGGACAGGGCAATGGGGGCTACACCTTC. Translation gives CASSEGQGNGGYTF. V gene TRBV5-1 combines with J gene TRBJ1-2; 9 bases line up with TRBD1. Germline CDR1 and CDR2: SGHRS and YFSETQ. V was pared by 4 bases and J by 8 bases, with 9 bases of the junction left unmatched. There are 14 residues in the CDR3. Using reference TRBV5-1 and TRBJ1-2 for the parts outside the CDR3, the full variable domain is KAGVTQTPRYLIKTRGQQVTLSCSPISGHRSVSWYQQTPGQGLQFLFEYFSETQRNKGNFPGRFSGRQFSNSRSEMNVSTLELGDSALYLCASSEGQGNGGYTFGSGTRLTVV.

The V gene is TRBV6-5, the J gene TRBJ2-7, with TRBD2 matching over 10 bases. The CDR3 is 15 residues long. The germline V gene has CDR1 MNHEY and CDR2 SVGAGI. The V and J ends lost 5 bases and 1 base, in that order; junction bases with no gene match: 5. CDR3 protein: CASSPGLATSYEQYF. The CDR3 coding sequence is TGTGCCAGCAGTCCGGGACTAGCGACTTCCTACGAGCAGTACTTC.

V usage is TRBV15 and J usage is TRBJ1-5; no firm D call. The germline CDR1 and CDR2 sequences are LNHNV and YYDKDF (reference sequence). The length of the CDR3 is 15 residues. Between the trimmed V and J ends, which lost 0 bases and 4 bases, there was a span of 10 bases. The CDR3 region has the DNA TGTGCCACCAGCAGAGACCCCATTGCAAATCAGCCCCAGCATTTT. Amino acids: CATSRDPIANQPQHF.

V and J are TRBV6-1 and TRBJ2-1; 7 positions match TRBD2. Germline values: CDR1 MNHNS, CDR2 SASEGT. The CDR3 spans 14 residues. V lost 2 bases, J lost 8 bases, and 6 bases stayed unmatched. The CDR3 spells CASSEFGGGYEQFF. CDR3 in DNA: TGTGCCAGCAGTGAATTTGGGGGAGGGTATGAGCAGTTCTTC.